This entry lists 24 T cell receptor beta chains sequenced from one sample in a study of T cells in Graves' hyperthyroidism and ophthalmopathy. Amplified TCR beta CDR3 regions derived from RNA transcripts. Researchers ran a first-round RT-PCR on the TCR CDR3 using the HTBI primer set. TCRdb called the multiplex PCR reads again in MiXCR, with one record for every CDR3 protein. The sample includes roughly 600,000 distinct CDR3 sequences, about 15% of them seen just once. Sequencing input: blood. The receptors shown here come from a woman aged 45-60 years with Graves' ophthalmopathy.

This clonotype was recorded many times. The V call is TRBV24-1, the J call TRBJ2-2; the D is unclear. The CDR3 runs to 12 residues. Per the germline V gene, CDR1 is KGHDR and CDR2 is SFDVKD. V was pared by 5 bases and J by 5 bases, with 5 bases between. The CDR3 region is CATSGVTGELFF. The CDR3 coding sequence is TGTGCCACCAGTGGAGTTACCGGGGAGCTGTTTTTT.

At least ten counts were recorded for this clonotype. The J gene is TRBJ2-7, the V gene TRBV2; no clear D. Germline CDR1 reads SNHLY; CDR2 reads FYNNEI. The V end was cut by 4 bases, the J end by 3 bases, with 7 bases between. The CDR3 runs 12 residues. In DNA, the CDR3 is TGTGCCAGCAGTGCCCTGGACTACGAGCAGTACTTC. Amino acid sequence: CASSALDYEQYF.

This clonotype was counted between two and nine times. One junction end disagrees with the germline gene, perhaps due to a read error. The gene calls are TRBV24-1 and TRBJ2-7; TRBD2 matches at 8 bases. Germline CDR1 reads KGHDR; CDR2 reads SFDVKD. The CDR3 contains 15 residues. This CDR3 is CTTSDRVAGRYEQYF. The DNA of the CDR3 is TGTACCACCAGTGATCGAGTAGCGGGAAGGTACGAGCAGTACTTC.

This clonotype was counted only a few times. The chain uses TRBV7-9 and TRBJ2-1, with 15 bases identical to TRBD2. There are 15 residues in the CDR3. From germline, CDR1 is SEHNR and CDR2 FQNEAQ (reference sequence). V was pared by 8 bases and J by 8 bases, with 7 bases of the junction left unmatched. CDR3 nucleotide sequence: TGTGCCAGCTCCGGGAGGACTAGCGGGAGGGATGAGCAGTTCTTC. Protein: CASSGRTSGRDEQFF.

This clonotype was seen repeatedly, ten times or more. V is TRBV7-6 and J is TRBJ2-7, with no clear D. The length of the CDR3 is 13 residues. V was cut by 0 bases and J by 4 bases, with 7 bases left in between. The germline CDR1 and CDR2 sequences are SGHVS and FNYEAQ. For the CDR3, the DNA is TGTGCCAGCAGCTTAGCGAGTCGGTACGAGCAGTACTTC. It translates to CASSLASRYEQYF. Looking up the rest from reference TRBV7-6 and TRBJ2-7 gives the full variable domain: GAGVSQSPRYKVTKRGQDVALRCDPISGHVSLYWYRQALGQGPEFLTYFNYEAQQDKSGLPNDRFSAERPEGSISTLTIQRTEQRDSAMYRCASSLASRYEQYFGPGTRLTVT.

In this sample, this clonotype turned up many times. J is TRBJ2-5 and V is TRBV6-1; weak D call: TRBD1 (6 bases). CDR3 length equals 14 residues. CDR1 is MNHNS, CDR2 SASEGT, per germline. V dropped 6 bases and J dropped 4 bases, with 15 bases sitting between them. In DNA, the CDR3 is TGTGCCAGCAGATCCGGGACAATAAGAGAGACCCAGTACTTC. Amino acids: CASRSGTIRETQYF.

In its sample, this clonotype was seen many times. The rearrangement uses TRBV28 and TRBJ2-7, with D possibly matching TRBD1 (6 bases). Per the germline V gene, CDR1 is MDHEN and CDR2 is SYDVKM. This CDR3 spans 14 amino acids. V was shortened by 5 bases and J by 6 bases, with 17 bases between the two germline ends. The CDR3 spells CASSTPNRVGEQYF. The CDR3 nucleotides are TGTGCCAGCAGTACCCCTAACAGGGTCGGCGAGCAGTACTTC.

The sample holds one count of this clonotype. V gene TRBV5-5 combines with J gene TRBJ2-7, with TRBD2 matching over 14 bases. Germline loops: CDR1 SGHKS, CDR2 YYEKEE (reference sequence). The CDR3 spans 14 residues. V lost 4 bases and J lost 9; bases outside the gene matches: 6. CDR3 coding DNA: TGTGCCAGCAGCCAGGGACTAGCGGGAGTTAGGCAGTACTTC. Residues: CASSQGLAGVRQYF.

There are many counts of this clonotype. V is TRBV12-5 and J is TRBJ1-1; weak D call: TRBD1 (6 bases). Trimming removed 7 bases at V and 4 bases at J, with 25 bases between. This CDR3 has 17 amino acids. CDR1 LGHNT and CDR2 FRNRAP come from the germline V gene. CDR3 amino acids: CASAPFRDTPLPTEAFF. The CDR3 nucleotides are TGTGCTAGTGCCCCTTTCCGGGACACCCCACTACCCACTGAAGCTTTCTTT.

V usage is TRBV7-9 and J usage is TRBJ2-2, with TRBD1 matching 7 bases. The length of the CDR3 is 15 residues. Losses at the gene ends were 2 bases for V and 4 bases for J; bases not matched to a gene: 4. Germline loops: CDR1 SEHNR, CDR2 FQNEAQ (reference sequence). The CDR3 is CASSLSTGATGELFF. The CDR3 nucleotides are TGTGCCAGCAGCTTAAGCACAGGGGCCACCGGGGAGCTGTTTTTT.

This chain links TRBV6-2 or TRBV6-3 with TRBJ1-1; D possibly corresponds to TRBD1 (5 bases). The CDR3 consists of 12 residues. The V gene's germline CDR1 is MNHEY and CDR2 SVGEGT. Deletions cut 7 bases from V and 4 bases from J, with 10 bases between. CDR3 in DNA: TGTGCCAGCACCTACGGGGGCACTGAAGCTTTCTTT. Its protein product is CASTYGGTEAFF.

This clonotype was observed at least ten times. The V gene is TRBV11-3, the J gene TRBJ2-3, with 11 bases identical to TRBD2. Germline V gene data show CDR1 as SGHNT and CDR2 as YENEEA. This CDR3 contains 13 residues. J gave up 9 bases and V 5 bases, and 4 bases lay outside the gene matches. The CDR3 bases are TGTGCCAGCAGCGAAACTAGCGGGGGCACGCAGTATTTT. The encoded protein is CASSETSGGTQYF.

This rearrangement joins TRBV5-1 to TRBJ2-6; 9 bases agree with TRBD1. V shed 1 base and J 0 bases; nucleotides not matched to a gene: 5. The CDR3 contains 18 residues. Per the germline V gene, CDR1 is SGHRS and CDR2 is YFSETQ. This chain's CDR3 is CASSLMHRGLSGANVLTF. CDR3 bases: TGCGCCAGCAGCTTGATGCACAGGGGGCTCTCTGGGGCCAACGTCCTGACTTTC.

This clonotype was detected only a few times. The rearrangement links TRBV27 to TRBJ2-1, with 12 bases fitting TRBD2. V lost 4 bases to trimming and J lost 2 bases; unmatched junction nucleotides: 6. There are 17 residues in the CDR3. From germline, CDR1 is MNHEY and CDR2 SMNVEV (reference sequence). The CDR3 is CASSSQRLAGAYNEQFF. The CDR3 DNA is TGTGCCAGCAGTTCCCAAAGACTAGCGGGAGCCTACAATGAGCAGTTCTTC.

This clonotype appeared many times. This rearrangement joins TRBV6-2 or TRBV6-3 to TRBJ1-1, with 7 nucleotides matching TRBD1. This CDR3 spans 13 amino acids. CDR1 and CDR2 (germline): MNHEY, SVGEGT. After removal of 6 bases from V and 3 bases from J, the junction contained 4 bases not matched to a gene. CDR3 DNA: TGTGCCAGCAGGACAGGGAGGTACACTGAAGCTTTCTTT. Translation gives CASRTGRYTEAFF.

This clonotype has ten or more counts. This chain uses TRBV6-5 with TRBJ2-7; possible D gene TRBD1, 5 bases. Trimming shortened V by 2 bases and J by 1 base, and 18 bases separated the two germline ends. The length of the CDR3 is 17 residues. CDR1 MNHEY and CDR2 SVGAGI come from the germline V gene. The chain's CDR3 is CASSYVQFGQGSYEQYF. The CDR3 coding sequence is TGTGCCAGCAGTTACGTTCAATTCGGTCAGGGTTCCTACGAGCAGTACTTC.

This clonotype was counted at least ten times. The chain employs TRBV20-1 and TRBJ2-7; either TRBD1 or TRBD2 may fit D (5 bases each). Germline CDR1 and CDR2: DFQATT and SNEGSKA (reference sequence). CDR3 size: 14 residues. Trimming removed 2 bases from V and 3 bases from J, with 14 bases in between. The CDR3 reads CSARPRDQSYEQYF. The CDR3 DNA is TGCAGTGCTAGACCCCGGGACCAAAGCTACGAGCAGTACTTC.

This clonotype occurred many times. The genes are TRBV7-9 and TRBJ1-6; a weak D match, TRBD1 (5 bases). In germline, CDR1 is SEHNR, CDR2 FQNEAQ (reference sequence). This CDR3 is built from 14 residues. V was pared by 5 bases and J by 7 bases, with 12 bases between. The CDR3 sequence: CASSRDPANSPLHF. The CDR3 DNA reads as TGTGCCAGCAGCAGGGACCCAGCGAATTCACCCCTCCACTTT.

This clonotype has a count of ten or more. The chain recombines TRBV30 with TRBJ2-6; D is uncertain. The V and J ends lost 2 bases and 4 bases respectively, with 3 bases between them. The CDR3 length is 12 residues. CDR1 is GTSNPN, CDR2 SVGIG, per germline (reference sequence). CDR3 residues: CAWSSGANVLTF. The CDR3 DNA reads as TGTGCCTGGAGTTCCGGGGCCAACGTCCTGACTTTC.

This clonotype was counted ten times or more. Here the CDR3 DNA reads TGCGCCAGCAGCTTGGTAGCGGACAGGGGGCCGTTAAGCTCCTACAATGAGCAGTTCTTC. It specifies CASSLVADRGPLSSYNEQFF. The V gene is TRBV5-1, the J gene TRBJ2-1, with TRBD1 matching 11 bases. In germline, CDR1 is SGHRS, CDR2 YFSETQ. The CDR3 has 20 amino acids. V dropped 0 bases and J dropped 0; count of bases not matched to a gene: 11. Complete variable domain (other parts from reference TRBV5-1 and TRBJ2-1): KAGVTQTPRYLIKTRGQQVTLSCSPISGHRSVSWYQQTPGQGLQFLFEYFSETQRNKGNFPGRFSGRQFSNSRSEMNVSTLELGDSALYLCASSLVADRGPLSSYNEQFFGPGTRLTVL.

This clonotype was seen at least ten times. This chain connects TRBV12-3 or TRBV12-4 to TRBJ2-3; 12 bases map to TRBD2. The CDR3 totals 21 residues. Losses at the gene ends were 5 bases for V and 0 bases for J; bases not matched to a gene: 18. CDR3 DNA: TGTGCCAGCAGTCCCCCCCGAGGCAGGACTAGCGGGGAAACTAGCACAGATACGCAGTATTTT. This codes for CASSPPRGRTSGETSTDTQYF.

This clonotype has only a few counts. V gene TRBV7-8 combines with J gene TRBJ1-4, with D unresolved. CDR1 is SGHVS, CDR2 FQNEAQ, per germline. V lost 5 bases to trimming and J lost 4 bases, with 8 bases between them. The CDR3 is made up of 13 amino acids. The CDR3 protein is CASSVSHNEKLFF. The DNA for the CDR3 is TGTGCCAGCAGCGTCTCCCATAATGAAAAACTGTTTTTT.

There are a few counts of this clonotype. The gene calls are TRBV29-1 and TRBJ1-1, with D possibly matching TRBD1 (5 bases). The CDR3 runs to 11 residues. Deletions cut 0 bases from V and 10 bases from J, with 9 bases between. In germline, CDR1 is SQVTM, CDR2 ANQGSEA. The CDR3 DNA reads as TGCAGCGTTGAAGATCCTGGGGGAGCTTTCTTT. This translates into CSVEDPGGAFF.

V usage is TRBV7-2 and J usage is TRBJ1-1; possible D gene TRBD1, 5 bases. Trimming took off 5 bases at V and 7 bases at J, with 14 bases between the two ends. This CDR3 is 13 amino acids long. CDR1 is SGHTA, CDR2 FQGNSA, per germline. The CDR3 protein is CASSPIGAIEAFF. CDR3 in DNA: TGTGCCAGCAGCCCAATAGGGGCTATTGAAGCTTTCTTT.